This TCR beta chain is from a study of response to subunit inactivated influenza vaccine. Study results and limitations: That few new T cells are recruited by each seasonal influenza vaccination was the authors' suggestion.

This CDR3 has 18 residues. Germline V gives CDR1 MNHEY, CDR2 SVGEGT. J gave up 2 bases and V 2 bases, and 11 bases lay outside the gene matches. TCRdb recomputed calls from the RT-PCR reads with MiXCR, one row per CDR3 protein. The sample contains approximately 160,000 distinct CDR3 sequences, around 10% of which appear only once. This clonotype was seen a few times. What it binds is unknown. This sequence joins TRBV6-2 or TRBV6-3 and TRBJ2-3, with TRBD2 matching 9 bases. This receptor was taken from a man between 50 and 69 years old who received an inactivated influenza vaccine. Source: CD8+ T cells sorted from PBMCs, taken roughly 24 months after vaccination. The CDR3 region has the DNA TGTGCCAGCAGTTACCCCGGCCAGCGGGAGGCCCTCACAGATACGCAGTATTTT. Its translation is CASSYPGQREALTDTQYF.